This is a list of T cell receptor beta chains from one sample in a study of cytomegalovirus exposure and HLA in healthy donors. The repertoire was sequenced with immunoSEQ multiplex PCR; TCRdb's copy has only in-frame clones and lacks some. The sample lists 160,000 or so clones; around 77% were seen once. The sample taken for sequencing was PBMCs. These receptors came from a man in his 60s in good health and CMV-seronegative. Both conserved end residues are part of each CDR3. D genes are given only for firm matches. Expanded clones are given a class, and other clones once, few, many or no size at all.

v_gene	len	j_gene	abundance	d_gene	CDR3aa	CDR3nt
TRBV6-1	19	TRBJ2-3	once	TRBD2	CASSEYTGGFVGVPDTQYF	TGTGCCAGCAGTGAATACACGGGGGGATTCGTGGGGGTTCCAGATACGCAGTATTTT
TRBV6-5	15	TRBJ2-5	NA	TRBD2	CASKPPGLGRETQYF	TGTGCCAGCAAGCCCCCGGGACTAGGGCGGGAGACCCAGTACTTC
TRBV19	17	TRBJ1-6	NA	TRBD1	CASSTTGTGTPGSPLHF	TGTGCCAGTAGTACGACTGGGACAGGGACTCCTGGTTCACCCCTCCACTTT
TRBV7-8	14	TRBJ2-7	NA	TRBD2	CASSSGTNPYEQYF	TGTGCCAGCAGCTCCGGGACTAACCCCTACGAGCAGTACTTC
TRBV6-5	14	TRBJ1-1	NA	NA	CASSYGQMNTEAFF	TGTGCCAGCAGTTACGGGCAGATGAACACTGAAGCTTTCTTT
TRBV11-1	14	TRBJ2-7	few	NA	CASSRAQGSYEQYF	TGTGCCAGCAGCAGAGCACAGGGATCCTACGAGCAGTACTTC
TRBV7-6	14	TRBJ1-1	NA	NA	CASSLQGMSTEAFF	TGTGCCAGCAGCTTACAGGGGATGAGCACTGAAGCTTTCTTT
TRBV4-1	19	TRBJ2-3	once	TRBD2	CASSQERGPSGPSTDTQYF	TGCGCCAGCAGCCAAGAGAGGGGCCCTAGCGGGCCCAGCACAGATACGCAGTATTTT
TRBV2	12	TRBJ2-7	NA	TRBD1	CASSERRGTGNF	TGTGCCAGCAGTGAAAGGCGCGGGACAGGGAATTTC
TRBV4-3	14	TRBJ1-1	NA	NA	CASSQRRGGTEAFF	TGCGCCAGCAGCCAACGGCGGGGGGGCACTGAAGCTTTCTTT
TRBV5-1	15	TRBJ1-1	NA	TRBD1	CASSWGQGVFTEAFF	TGCGCCAGCAGCTGGGGACAGGGAGTTTTCACTGAAGCTTTCTTT
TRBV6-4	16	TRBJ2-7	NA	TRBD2	CASSVEASGSTYEQYF	TGTGCCAGCAGCGTAGAGGCTAGCGGGAGTACCTACGAGCAGTACTTC
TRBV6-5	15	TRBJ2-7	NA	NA	CASSYSSDRLYEQYF	TGTGCCAGCAGTTACTCGAGCGACAGACTCTACGAGCAGTACTTC
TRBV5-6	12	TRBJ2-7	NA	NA	CASSSSSYEQYF	TGTGCCAGCAGCTCGAGCTCCTACGAGCAGTACTTC
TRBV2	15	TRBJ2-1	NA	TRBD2	CASSERASGMGEQFF	TGTGCCAGCAGTGAAAGGGCTAGCGGGATGGGTGAGCAGTTCTTC
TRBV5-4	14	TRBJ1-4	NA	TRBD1	CASSSDRVFEKLFF	TGTGCCAGCAGCTCGGACAGGGTGTTTGAAAAACTGTTTTTT
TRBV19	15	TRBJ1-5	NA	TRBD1	CASSISSGGFQPQHF	TGTGCCAGTAGTATTAGCTCAGGGGGCTTTCAGCCCCAGCATTTT
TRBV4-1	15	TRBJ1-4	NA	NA	CASNYPGTPNEKLFF	TGCGCCAGCAACTATCCCGGGACACCGAATGAAAAACTGTTTTTT
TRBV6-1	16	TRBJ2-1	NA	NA	CASSETLRNSYNEQFF	TGTGCCAGCAGTGAAACTTTGCGGAACTCCTACAATGAGCAGTTCTTC
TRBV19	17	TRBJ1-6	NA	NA	CASSPGTQNVYNSPLNF	TGTGCCAGTAGTCCCGGGACTCAGAATGTATATAATTCACCCCTCAACTTT
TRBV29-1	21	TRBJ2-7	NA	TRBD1	CSVEGGGPRGSGDRGPDEQYF	TGCAGCGTTGAGGGTGGGGGGCCCAGGGGGAGTGGGGACAGGGGGCCGGACGAGCAGTACTTC